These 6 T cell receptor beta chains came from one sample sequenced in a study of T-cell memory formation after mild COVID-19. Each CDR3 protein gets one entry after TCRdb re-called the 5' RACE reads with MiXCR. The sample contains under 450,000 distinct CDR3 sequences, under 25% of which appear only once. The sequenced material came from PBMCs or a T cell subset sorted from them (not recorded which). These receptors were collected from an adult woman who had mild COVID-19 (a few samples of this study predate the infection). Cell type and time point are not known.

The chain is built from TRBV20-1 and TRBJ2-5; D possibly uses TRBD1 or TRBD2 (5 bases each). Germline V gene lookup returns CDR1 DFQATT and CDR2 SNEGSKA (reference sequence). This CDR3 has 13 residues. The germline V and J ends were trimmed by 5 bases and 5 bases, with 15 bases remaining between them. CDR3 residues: CSAERGIRETQYF. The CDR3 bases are TGCAGTGCTGAGAGGGGAATTAGGGAGACCCAGTACTTC.

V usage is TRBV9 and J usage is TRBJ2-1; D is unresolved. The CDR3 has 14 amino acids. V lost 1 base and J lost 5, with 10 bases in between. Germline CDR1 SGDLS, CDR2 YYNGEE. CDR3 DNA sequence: TGTGCCAGCAGCGTATCCGGTAACGACAATGAGCAGTTCTTC. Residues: CASSVSGNDNEQFF. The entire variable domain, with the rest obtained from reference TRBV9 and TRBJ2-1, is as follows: DSGVTQTPKHLITATGQRVTLRCSPRSGDLSVYWYQQSLDQGLQFLIQYYNGEERAKGNILERFSAQQFPDLHSELNLSSLELGDSALYFCASSVSGNDNEQFFGPGTRLTVL.

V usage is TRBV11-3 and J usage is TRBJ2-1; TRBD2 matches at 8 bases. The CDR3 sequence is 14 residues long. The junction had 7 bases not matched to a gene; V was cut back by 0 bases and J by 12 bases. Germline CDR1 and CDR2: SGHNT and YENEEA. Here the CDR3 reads CASSLDTERGWQFF. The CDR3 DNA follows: TGTGCCAGCAGCTTAGATACTGAGCGGGGGTGGCAGTTCTTC.

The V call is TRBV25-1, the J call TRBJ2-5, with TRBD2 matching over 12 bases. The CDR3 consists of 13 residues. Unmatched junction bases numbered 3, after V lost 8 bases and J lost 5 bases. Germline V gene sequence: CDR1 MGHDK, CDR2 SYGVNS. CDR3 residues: CASLAGGQETQYF. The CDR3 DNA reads TGTGCCAGCCTAGCGGGGGGGCAGGAGACCCAGTACTTC.

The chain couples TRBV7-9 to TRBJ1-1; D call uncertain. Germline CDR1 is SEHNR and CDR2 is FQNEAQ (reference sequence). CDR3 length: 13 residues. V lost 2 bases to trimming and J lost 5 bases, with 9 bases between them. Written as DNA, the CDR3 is TGTGCCAGCAGCTTAACAGTGGTAACTGAAGCTTTCTTT. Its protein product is CASSLTVVTEAFF.

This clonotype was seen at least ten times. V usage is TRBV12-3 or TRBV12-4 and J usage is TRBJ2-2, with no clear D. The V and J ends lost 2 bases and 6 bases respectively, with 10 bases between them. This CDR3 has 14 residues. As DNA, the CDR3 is TGTGCCAGCAGTTTATCCCCTAGACCCGGGGAGCTGTTTTTT. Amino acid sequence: CASSLSPRPGELFF.